These 25 T cell receptor beta chains were all obtained from the same sample, sequenced in a study of blood T cells in healthy people across ages. It was with a sample-barcoded 5' primer and a J-beta primer mix that a second PCR of roughly 7 to 11 cycles was run. From the 5' RACE reads, TCRdb called clonotypes with MiXCR, one entry per CDR3 protein. In the table there are about 1.5 million distinct CDR3 sequences, 35% to 45% of which are singletons. The sequencing input was blood. These receptors were taken from a woman younger than 35 in good health.

The V call is TRBV4-1, the J call TRBJ1-1; D might be TRBD1 (6 bases). Trimming pared 3 bases from V and 4 bases from J, leaving 15 bases between. The CDR3 is 15 amino acids. Germline lookup yields CDR1 MGHRA and CDR2 YSYEKL. In DNA form, the CDR3 reads TGCGCCAGCAGCCAGGACGGGGGAGGGGGCACTGAAGCTTTCTTT. Protein sequence: CASSQDGGGGTEAFF.

This clonotype showed up just a few times. This chain joins TRBV4-1 and TRBJ2-5; D remains ambiguous. Germline V gene lookup returns CDR1 MGHRA and CDR2 YSYEKL. This CDR3 is 14 amino acids long. The V and J ends lost 3 bases and 2 bases respectively, with 10 bases between them. DNA of the CDR3: TGCGCCAGCAGCCACGTCCAGAATCAAGAGACCCAGTACTTC. It translates to CASSHVQNQETQYF.

This clonotype has just a few counts. V gene TRBV20-1 combines with J gene TRBJ2-3; 15 bases are shared with TRBD2. Germline assignment: CDR1 DFQATT and CDR2 SNEGSKA (reference sequence). The CDR3 sequence is 17 residues long. Germline trimming cut 1 base from V and 6 bases from J; bases unmatched to any gene: 8. The DNA for the CDR3 is TGCAGTGCTAGAGGGACTAGCGGGAGGGCCCCGGGGGATACGCAGTATTTT. As protein: CSARGTSGRAPGDTQYF.

The chain couples TRBV9 to TRBJ2-4; D remains ambiguous. TRBJ2-7 matches the DNA end more closely, so the J call is doubtful. Germline CDR1 reads SGDLS; CDR2 reads YYNGEE. The CDR3 is made up of 14 amino acids. The CDR3 sequence: CASSPGSSSSEQYF. The CDR3, as DNA: TGTGCCAGCAGCCCCGGTTCTAGTTCAAGCGAGCAGTACTTC.

At least ten counts were recorded for this clonotype. CDR3 protein: CASSQDLSGVNYGYTF. CDR3 in DNA: TGCGCCAGCAGCCAAGATTTGTCAGGGGTTAACTATGGCTACACCTTC. This rearrangement joins TRBV4-3 to TRBJ1-2; D is perhaps TRBD1 (6 bases). Trimming stripped 0 bases from V and 1 base from J, with 12 bases between. The CDR3 covers 16 residues. The germline V gene has CDR1 LGHNA and CDR2 YSLEER.

This clonotype was seen repeatedly, ten times or more. This chain links TRBV9 with TRBJ2-3, with D perhaps matching TRBD1 (5 bases). With 1 base removed from V and 4 bases from J, the gap between germline ends came to 7 bases. CDR1 and CDR2 from the germline V gene are SGDLS and YYNGEE. The CDR3 is 13 residues long. CDR3 region: CASSVLGADTQYF. The CDR3 DNA sequence: TGTGCCAGCAGCGTATTAGGGGCAGATACGCAGTATTTT.

This chain joins TRBV4-1 and TRBJ2-1; TRBD2 matches 7 bases. The closer fit of TRBJ2-7 to the DNA end suggests the J call may be wrong. The CDR3 sequence is 15 residues long. Germline V gene lookup returns CDR1 MGHRA and CDR2 YSYEKL. The DNA of the CDR3 is TGCGCCAGCAGCCGTCTGGGAGGGCCCTACAATGAGCAGTACTTC. Translating it yields CASSRLGGPYNEQYF.

The chain joins TRBV15 to TRBJ2-3, with D possibly called TRBD1 or TRBD2 (5 bases each). This CDR3 has 15 residues. V lost 1 base to trimming and J lost 0 bases, with 8 bases between them. The V gene's germline CDR1 is LNHNV and CDR2 YYDKDF (reference sequence). The CDR3 sequence is CATSRVRGSTDTQYF. The CDR3 DNA sequence: TGTGCCACCAGCAGAGTGAGGGGTAGCACAGATACGCAGTATTTT.

This clonotype was counted many times. The V and J genes are TRBV7-2 and TRBJ2-7, with D possibly TRBD1 on 5 matching bases. The CDR3 has 13 amino acids. V shed 7 bases and J shed 4 bases, with 14 bases lying between them. Germline CDR1 reads SGHTA; CDR2 reads FQGNSA. CDR3 in DNA: TGTGCCAGCACCACGGGCCCAGGGTACGAGCAGTACTTC. This encodes CASTTGPGYEQYF.

This clonotype was counted ten times or more. The rearrangement joins TRBV29-1 to TRBJ2-3; D gene uncertain. V gave up 7 bases and J gave up 2 bases, with 13 bases separating them. Germline CDR1 reads SQVTM; CDR2 reads ANQGSEA. The CDR3 extends over 13 amino acids. CDR3 amino acids: CSARVFNTDTQYF. The CDR3 DNA is TGCAGCGCCCGGGTCTTCAACACAGATACGCAGTATTTT.

This clonotype has more than one count but fewer than ten. The chain couples TRBV30 to TRBJ2-1, with 7 bases that match TRBD2. Germline assignment: CDR1 GTSNPN and CDR2 SVGIG (reference sequence). The CDR3 extends over 12 amino acids. The ends lost 3 bases at V and 4 bases at J; junction bases unmatched: 0. The CDR3 loop reads CAWRRGYNEQFF. The CDR3 DNA reads TGTGCCTGGAGGCGGGGGTACAATGAGCAGTTCTTC.

The chain has TRBV20-1 and TRBJ1-6; no firm D call. Deletions cut 0 bases from V and 5 bases from J, with 11 bases between. Germline V gene data show CDR1 as DFQATT and CDR2 as SNEGSKA (reference sequence). The CDR3 loop spans 15 amino acids. The CDR3 protein is CSAREKSPNNSPLHF. Written as DNA, the CDR3 is TGCAGTGCTAGAGAGAAGAGCCCCAATAATTCACCCCTCCACTTT.

V is TRBV5-8 and J is TRBJ1-5, with TRBD1 as a possible D gene (6 bases). The germline V and J ends were trimmed by 3 bases and 1 base, with 20 bases remaining between them. Germline V gives CDR1 SGHTS, CDR2 YDEGEE. This CDR3 is 18 amino acids long. CDR3 in DNA: TGTGCCAGCAGCTCCGGGACACCCCCATTGGGAAGCAATCAGCCCCAGCATTTT. It translates to CASSSGTPPLGSNQPQHF.

The chain joins TRBV6-6 to TRBJ2-3; 8 bases match TRBD2. The CDR3 is made up of 15 amino acids. Looked up from germline, CDR1 is MNHNY and CDR2 is SVGAGI (reference sequence). V shed 5 bases and J 3 bases; nucleotides not matched to a gene: 7. DNA for the CDR3: TGTGCCAGCAGTCGCCCCCGCGGGGGGACAGATACGCAGTATTTT. Protein product: CASSRPRGGTDTQYF.

This chain joins TRBV7-6 and TRBJ1-5; D not resolved. The CDR3 consists of 13 residues. With 2 bases removed from V and 7 bases from J, the gap between germline ends came to 9 bases. Germline V CDR1 and CDR2: SGHVS, FNYEAQ. As DNA, the CDR3 is TGTGCCAGCAGCTTAAGCGTAGAGCAGCCCCAGCATTTT. This sequence encodes CASSLSVEQPQHF.

The table lists this clonotype with a few counts. The V gene is TRBV12-3 or TRBV12-4, the J gene TRBJ2-4; no firm D call. Trimming took 2 bases from V and 5 from J, leaving 10 bases between them. CDR3 size: 14 residues. The CDR3 bases are TGTGCCAGCAGTTTATGGGGTGCTGAAAACATTCAGTACTTC. Translation: CASSLWGAENIQYF.

The rearrangement links TRBV3-1 to TRBJ2-7, with D hard to call. V was pared by 4 bases and J by 0 bases, with 16 bases between. CDR3 size: 16 residues. Per germline, CDR1 LGHDT and CDR2 YNNKEL (reference sequence). The CDR3 region has the DNA TGTGCCAGCAGCCGAGCCCTGACCGGCACCTCCTACGAGCAGTACTTC. This encodes CASSRALTGTSYEQYF.

This chain joins TRBV27 and TRBJ2-7; D call uncertain. Germline V gene data show CDR1 as MNHEY and CDR2 as SMNVEV (reference sequence). The CDR3 runs to 15 residues. The ends were cut back, 0 bases at V and 0 bases at J, with 9 bases in the middle. For the CDR3, the DNA is TGTGCCAGCAGTTTATCGCCCGTTATCTCCTACGAGCAGTACTTC. Translated, it gives CASSLSPVISYEQYF.

As concerns this clonotype: A much larger clone lies a single base off, so this may be a read error. CDR3 DNA: TGCAGCGTTGAAGCTACAGGGGCCTACAAGGAGCAGTTCTTC. This encodes CSVEATGAYKEQFF. The V call is TRBV29-1, the J call TRBJ2-1, with 7 bases lining up with TRBD1. The CDR3 is made up of 14 amino acids. Germline CDR1 SQVTM, CDR2 ANQGSEA.

This clonotype has just a few counts. V and J are TRBV7-9 and TRBJ1-6; D gene unclear. Germline V lookup: CDR1 SEHNR, CDR2 FQNEAQ (reference sequence). The CDR3 spans 16 residues. With 1 base removed from V and 0 bases from J, the gap between germline ends came to 7 bases. The DNA for the CDR3 is TGTGCCAGCAGCTTAGAAGGTTTCTCCTATAATTCACCCCTCCACTTT. It translates to CASSLEGFSYNSPLHF.

The V gene is TRBV10-3, the J gene TRBJ2-7, with 10 nucleotides matching TRBD1. CDR3 length: 14 residues. V was clipped by 6 bases and J by 4 bases; unmatched bases: 6. Germline CDR1 ENHRY, CDR2 SYGVKD. The chain's CDR3 is CAIRGGTGVYEQYF. The CDR3 region has the DNA TGTGCCATCAGGGGTGGGACAGGGGTATACGAGCAGTACTTC.

Only a few counts were recorded for this clonotype. V usage is TRBV6-5 and J usage is TRBJ2-3; the match to TRBD2 covers 7 bases. CDR3 length equals 13 residues. CDR1 and CDR2 from the germline V gene are MNHEY and SVGAGI. The V gene end was trimmed by 4 bases and the J gene end by 9 bases; junction bases not matched to a gene: 7. CDR3: CASSSELSGTQYF. The CDR3 coding sequence is TGTGCCAGCAGTTCCGAACTTAGCGGGACGCAGTATTTT.

This clonotype has more than one count but fewer than ten. The chain carries TRBV12-3 or TRBV12-4 and TRBJ1-5; D is unresolved. Trimming cost V 3 bases and J 4 bases, with 7 bases left between them. The CDR3 totals 13 residues. The CDR3 loop reads CASSFYRNQPQHF. As DNA, the CDR3 is TGTGCCAGCAGTTTCTATAGAAATCAGCCCCAGCATTTT.

The genes are TRBV2 and TRBJ1-6; D ambiguous. The germline V gene encodes CDR1 SNHLY and CDR2 FYNNEI. The V end lost 0 bases, the J end lost 9 bases, and 9 bases lay between the germline ends. There are 14 residues in the CDR3. This chain's CDR3 is CASSEAGFGSPLHF. The DNA of the CDR3 is TGTGCCAGCAGTGAAGCGGGTTTTGGTTCACCCCTCCACTTT. Full variable domain (rest looked up from reference TRBV2 and TRBJ1-6): EPEVTQTPSHQVTQMGQEVILRCVPISNHLYFYWYRQILGQKVEFLVSFYNNEISEKSEIFDDQFSVERPDGSNFTLKIRSTKLEDSAMYFCASSEAGFGSPLHFGNGTRLTVT.

This clonotype was found once. The V gene is TRBV29-1, the J gene TRBJ2-5, with D hard to call. CDR3 length: 11 residues. Trimming stripped 4 bases from V and 11 bases from J, with 14 bases between. CDR1 is SQVTM and CDR2 is ANQGSEA in the germline V gene. In DNA form, the CDR3 reads TGCAGCGTTGTAGGTTTCGGTGAGCAGTACTTC. This codes for CSVVGFGEQYF.